This section outlines one T cell receptor beta chain sequence together with its context. Methods used by the authors: Reference gene primer amplification gave estimated nucleated cell counts. Profiled with immunoSEQ multiplex PCR; TCRdb holds only in-frame clones, not every one. D and trimming were read from the DNA, whereas the V and J calls and clone size are those reported in that table. The sample shows about 31,000 clones, around 92% of them seen only once. The V end lost 5 bases, the J end lost 2 bases, and 8 bases lay between the germline ends. CDR1 and CDR2 (germline): GTSNPN, SVGIG (reference sequence). The CDR3 consists of 12 residues. This entry comes from a study of blood T cell repertoires in COVID-19. Study at large: Both acute and convalescent COVID-19 samples were obtained from the United States, Italy and Spain. Sources were T cells, B-cell-depleted T cells, or PBMCs; the material itself was cDNA or gDNA.

Sequenced sample: peripheral blood. The chain has TRBV30 and TRBJ2-3; no definite D call. This TCR came from a woman aged 40 to 50 with active or convalescent COVID-19. The CDR3 region is CAWDNLTDTQYF. Here the CDR3 DNA reads TGTGCCTGGGACAATCTCACAGATACGCAGTATTTT. Complete variable domain (other parts from reference TRBV30 and TRBJ2-3): SQTIHQWPATLVQPVGSPLSLECTVEGTSNPNLYWYRQAAGRGLQLLFYSVGIGQISSEVPQNLSASRPQDRQFILSSKKLLLSDSGFYLCAWDNLTDTQYFGPGTRLTVL.